This T cell receptor beta chain was sequenced in a study of cytomegalovirus exposure and HLA in healthy donors (dated by TCRdb to 2016 to 2017). Notes on the research overall: An earlier analysis of several hundred of the donors reported approximately 260 Gb of sequence data and 117 million unique TCR beta sequences obtained from 150 million to 200 million T cells. Among approximately 370 genotyped donors of the cohort, an average of roughly 230,000 unique TCR beta nucleotide sequences was sequenced per donor, of which 15% to 20% were non-productive. Because of strong linkage in the cohort, roughly five DR-DQ haplotypes were treated as single units for association and clustering. The genetic ancestry cluster associated with self-reported Caucasian donors included roughly four fifths of the roughly 360 genotyped donors. Besides the first cohort of some 670 subjects, a separate validation cohort made up of 120 or so different subjects was used. A later genetic analysis used genome-wide SNP genotypes for about 60% of the roughly 700 donors, treating that subset as a discovery cohort. The number of donors typed differed by locus, with roughly 620-640 for A, B, C, DRB1 and DQB1, about 500 for DQA1, nearly 610 for DPA1, and approximately 470 for DPB1. The aim of the study was to test whether cataloging public T cell receptors could identify signatures of past pathogen exposure. All discovery cohort repertoires had been generated using a single sequencing platform. An earlier analysis of several hundred of the donors applied high-throughput TCR beta sequencing to assess whether each TCR beta V gene segment acted as functional or pseudogenic. To predict cytomegalovirus infection status, the study combined high-throughput TCR immunosequencing, statistical association of individual TCRs with disease status, and machine learning. An early release that covered fewer than 750 HLA-typed donors contained approximately 290 gigabases of sequencing data and 80 million or so unique TCR sequences. Donor age, sex, ethnicity and CMV serostatus were compiled alongside the repertoire data. The T cell repertoires of several hundred subjects were profiled by immunosequencing and related to cytomegalovirus serostatus. The later analysis used no new phenotypic data to find candidate immune exposures, relying instead on TCR beta sequences and their occurrence across donors. In a later analysis, previously published TCR beta repertoires from roughly 710 donors were re-analyzed and high-resolution HLA genotyping was added so that TCR occurrence patterns could be studied. Class I and class II HLA loci were covered by the typing at four-digit resolution.

The cohort was made up of 500 to 850 healthy bone marrow donors. All cohort members were sampled while nominally healthy, although unrecorded immune exposures were likely present. The donor was CMV seropositive and was included in the group of about 290 seropositive cohort members. A peripheral blood sample was provided by each donor, and peripheral blood mononuclear cells were used for TCR beta sequencing. Genomic DNA was extracted from the blood cell samples with the Qiagen DNeasy Blood Extraction Kit. The germline V gene provides CDR1 MNHEY and CDR2 SVGAGI. Trimming accounts for 4 bases at V and 2 bases at J, while the number of junction bases matched to no gene is 3. Reading from cysteine to phenylalanine, the CDR3 counts 15 amino acids. The read is trimmed to its CDR3 DNA, 45 bases read in frame from base 1. To prepare the library, the immunoSEQ multiplex PCR assay was applied. A mixture of 60 forward primers for TCR Vbeta segments and 13 reverse primers for TCR Jbeta segments was used in the multiplex PCR. Amplification of the CDR3 region of rearranged TCR beta genes was performed with a multiplex PCR assay on genomic DNA. On the Illumina HiSeq System, the amplified TCR beta libraries were sequenced as 87-base-pair reads. On the study's bioinformatics: Across the 700 or so repertoires, a later analysis counted around 80 million unique TCR beta chains, approximately 12 million of which were shared by at least two donors. To remove PCR and sequencing errors, raw reads were error-corrected and collapsed into unique sequences using a nearest-neighbor algorithm that merged closely related sequences. CDR3 sequences were aligned to IMGT reference sequences to assign V, D and J gene segments. For a sequence to be retained, a match of at least six nucleotides to both a V gene segment and a J gene segment was required. Rearrangements were called productive when the CDR3 lacked stop codons and stayed in frame with V and J; all others were non-productive. Following IMGT convention, CDR3 was defined as the stretch from the second conserved V-encoded cysteine up to the conserved J-encoded phenylalanine. In an earlier analysis of more than 550 of the donors, sequences lacking an unambiguous match to a single V gene segment were excluded. In an earlier analysis of several hundred of the donors, V segments were called functional above 56.7% productive rearrangements and were called segregating when the between-donor standard deviation exceeded 5%. A statistical classification framework was built to diagnose cytomegalovirus status from the catalog of TCR beta chain sequences. A later analysis assigned V and J genes by comparing TCR nucleotide sequences with IMGT/GENE-DB human TR gene sequences. A later analysis assigned CDR3 sequences and most-parsimonious VDJ recombination scenarios with the TCRdist pipeline. A later analysis defined each TCR beta chain by its CDR3 amino acid sequence plus V-gene family, and excluded reads lacking a unique V-gene family. To address suspected cross-contamination and a sequencing artifact, a later analysis removed over 500 highly shared, low-generation-probability nucleotide sequences. A later analysis calculated a clonal expansion index for each public chain from normalized within-repertoire ranks of inferred template counts. A later analysis computed generation probabilities with a VDJ recombination model fitted to out-of-frame rearrangements, and checked the results against IGoR. In a later analysis, hypergeometric tests were used to score TCR-TCR, TCR-HLA and TCR-CMV co-occurrence, with a repertoire-size bias correction applied to TCR pairs. False discovery rates were estimated in a later analysis by permuting HLA or CMV assignments 20 times. In a later analysis, co-occurring TCRs were grouped using DBSCAN, and TCRdist sequence similarity was added for clustering within HLA-allele-positive subsets. Repertoires with fewer than 30,000 or more than 120,000 public chains, plus five repertoires with anomalous nucleotide sharing, were excluded from co-occurrence clustering. The source is immuneACCESS, and TCRdb retained only in-frame sequences with V and J called. Part of the clones is not carried over; for the studies checked, unresolved V genes explain less than half of this, and the remainder is unexplained. The DNA was the basis for D and trimming; V, J and clone size are from that table. This sample is represented by just over 150,000 clones; roughly 79% of them were singletons. Together, the top ten hold approximately 0.89% of the sample.

Here is what the overall study found, with its caveats: A further reported finding was that TCR beta sequences accurately predicted the HLA-A and HLA-B alleles for most subjects in the first cohort. A cluster of highly shared sequence variants was judged likely to represent a technical artifact of the sequencing pipeline. The only immune exposure information available for the cohort was CMV serostatus. According to a later analysis, most CMV-associated TCR beta chains appeared to be HLA-restricted, and the HLA associations seemed to be driven largely by CMV exposure. Because some donors lacked HLA typing at each locus, the association tests relied only on the typed subset. A few of the identified cytomegalovirus-associated TCR beta chains were confirmed in vitro to be specific for cytomegalovirus antigens. A later genetic analysis associated a missense DCLRE1C variant with V-gene and J-gene trimming of TCR beta chains, and an independent cohort replicated the association. Most TCR sequences were seen in very few donors, while some public TCRs were found in many individuals. The authors suggested that the approach could potentially be generalized to other disease states and immunological phenotypes. In both the original and validation cohorts, the classifier was reported to diagnose cytomegalovirus status with high specificity and sensitivity. Linkage disequilibrium might explain the correlated functional status among segregating V segments, but an unknown experimental factor could not be excluded. Because the 87-base-pair reads could not distinguish some IMGT-functional V segments, including TRBV6-2 and TRBV6-3, those segments were excluded. In the study, around 150 TCR beta chains were listed as associated with cytomegalovirus. This cohort had only TCR beta chains sequenced, and the lack of alpha or paired-chain data limited which features could be detected. Compared with equally common non-associated chains, HLA-associated TCR beta chains in a later analysis were more clonally expanded and had lower generation probabilities. A later analysis found that TCR association rates varied across HLA loci, with DRB1 alleles showing the most associated TCRs and HLA-C alleles the fewest. Around 16 rarely observed V segments, including chromosome 9 orphons, were excluded from the earlier analysis of several hundred of the donors because counts were too low. Presence/absence analyses assumed roughly uniform sequencing depth across donors, an assumption that may not hold. According to a later analysis, parvovirus B19, influenza, CMV and Epstein-Barr virus appeared linked to several top co-occurrence clusters. When HLA alleles, especially DR and DQ, strongly co-occurred, attributing TCR associations to individual alleles was difficult. A later analysis associated 17,000 or so TCR beta sequences with specific HLA alleles at a false discovery rate of 0.05. Broadly in line with IMGT annotations, most TCR beta V segments showed up in productive rearrangements about 87% or about 30% of the time in an earlier analysis of approximately 600 of the donors. Compared with the approximately 600-donor mean, donors in an Asian-associated ancestry cluster had fewer N-insertions in productive TCRs, according to a later genetic analysis.

On this clone itself: This receptor's antigen is unknown. The sample holds no much larger clone one base away, and base qualities are not on file.

The rearranged chain carries TRBV6-5 and TRBJ1-3, and 9 bases in between align with TRBD1. The receptor comes from a woman aged 45 to 65 in good health and CMV-seropositive. The sample comprised PBMCs. The CDR3 region has the sequence CASSWDRDTGNTIYF. The DNA sequence is TGTGCCAGCAGTTGGGACAGGGACACTGGAAACACCATATATTTT.